What follows are 21 T cell receptor beta chains derived from one specimen sequenced in a study of T cell changes during pregnancy in multiple sclerosis. The method was immunoSEQ multiplex PCR; TCRdb's version includes in-frame clones alone and lacks a portion of them. The profile shows around 100,000 clones, approximately 90% of them singletons. The specimen was peripheral blood, collected in the third trimester of pregnancy. Source of these receptors: a female donor with multiple sclerosis, enrolled in a pregnancy study.

V and J are TRBV5-1 and TRBJ2-5; 7 bases line up with TRBD2. Germline loops: CDR1 SGHRS, CDR2 YFSETQ. Germline trimming cut 0 bases from V and 1 base from J; bases unmatched to any gene: 9. The CDR3 sequence is 17 residues long. CDR3 loop: CASSLGRPSGGQETQYF. As DNA, the CDR3 is TGCGCCAGCAGCTTGGGGCGGCCGTCGGGGGGCCAAGAGACCCAGTACTTC.

This chain joins TRBV2 and TRBJ2-3, with a possible D match to TRBD1 (5 bases). Germline CDR1 is SNHLY and CDR2 is FYNNEI. V shed 1 base and J shed 2 bases, with 13 bases lying between them. The CDR3 is 16 amino acids. CDR3 residues: CASSEGQGRYTDTQYF. The CDR3 DNA follows: TGTGCCAGCAGTGAAGGCCAGGGCAGATACACAGATACGCAGTATTTT. Together with reference TRBV2 and TRBJ2-3, the CDR3 gives the full variable domain: EPEVTQTPSHQVTQMGQEVILRCVPISNHLYFYWYRQILGQKVEFLVSFYNNEISEKSEIFDDQFSVERPDGSNFTLKIRSTKLEDSAMYFCASSEGQGRYTDTQYFGPGTRLTVL.

This chain's CDR3 is CASSSVNQPQHF. DNA for the CDR3: TGTGCCAGCAGCTCGGTCAATCAGCCCCAGCATTTT. The V call is TRBV7-8, the J call TRBJ1-5; no clear D gene. Trimming cost V 4 bases and J 3 bases, with 4 bases left between them. Germline V gene data show CDR1 as SGHVS and CDR2 as FQNEAQ. This CDR3 is built from 12 residues.

The chain joins TRBV5-3 to TRBJ1-2; D not resolved. TRBV5-3 counts as an open reading frame of uncertain function. There are 14 residues in the CDR3. The V end lost 7 bases, the J end lost 1 base, and 14 bases lay between the germline ends. CDR3 bases: TGTGCCAGACCGGGTGGGAGGCTTAACTATGGCTACACCTTC. This codes for CARPGGRLNYGYTF.

The CDR3 sequence: CASSENRLAVGNEQFF. The CDR3 bases are TGTGCCAGCAGTGAAAACCGGCTAGCGGTAGGCAATGAGCAGTTCTTC. The gene calls are TRBV6-1 and TRBJ2-1; 7 nucleotides line up with TRBD2. Losses at the gene ends were 2 bases for V and 6 bases for J; bases not matched to a gene: 10. Germline assignment: CDR1 MNHNS and CDR2 SASEGT. CDR3 length: 16 amino acids.

V gene TRBV19 combines with J gene TRBJ1-1, with 12 bases lining up with TRBD1. CDR1 is LNHDA and CDR2 is SQIVND in the germline V gene (reference sequence). The junction had 4 bases not matched to a gene; V was cut back by 4 bases and J by 4 bases. The CDR3 loop spans 15 amino acids. CDR3 nucleotides: TGTGCCAGTAGTAAAGGGACAGGGGGCACCACTGAAGCTTTCTTT. Translating it yields CASSKGTGGTTEAFF.

The chain combines TRBV1 with TRBJ1-5. TRBV1 is an annotated pseudogene. The length of the CDR3 is 18 residues. The CDR3 reads CTSDNGGARPYSNQPQHF. The CDR3 DNA sequence: TGCACCAGCGATAACGGGGGGGCCCGACCTTATAGCAATCAGCCCCAGCATTTT.

This chain links TRBV18 with TRBJ1-6; 7 nucleotides line up with TRBD1. V gave up 6 bases and J gave up 5 bases; unmatched junction bases: 7. CDR3 size: 15 residues. The germline gives CDR1 KGHSH, CDR2 LQKENI. DNA for the CDR3: TGTGCCAGCTCCCCCTCCAGGGGGGATAATTCACCCCTCCACTTT. Translation: CASSPSRGDNSPLHF. The whole variable domain, remainder taken from reference TRBV18 and TRBJ1-6, is NAGVMQNPRHLVRRRGQEARLRCSPMKGHSHVYWYRQLPEEGLKFMVYLQKENIIDESGMPKERFSAEFPKEGPSILRIQQVVRGDSAAYFCASSPSRGDNSPLHFGNGTRLTVT.

The chain joins TRBV2 to TRBJ1-5, with a weak D call TRBD1 (6 bases). V lost 9 bases and J lost 3, with 15 bases in between. The CDR3 sequence is 14 residues long. Germline lookup yields CDR1 SNHLY and CDR2 FYNNEI. The CDR3 DNA sequence: TGTGCCAGTAGTCGAAGGACAGACAATCAGCCCCAGCATTTT. The encoded protein is CASSRRTDNQPQHF.

The chain uses TRBV6-1 and TRBJ1-1; maybe TRBD1 (5 bases). The CDR3 spans 16 residues. V lost 2 bases and J 7 bases, leaving 20 bases between the germline ends. CDR1 MNHNS and CDR2 SASEGT come from the germline V gene. The CDR3 is CASSEYVTAVRCEAFF. The CDR3 coding sequence is TGTGCCAGCAGTGAATATGTGACAGCCGTTCGCTGTGAAGCTTTCTTT.

The J gene is TRBJ2-3, the V gene TRBV7-9; maybe TRBD2 (5 bases). The CDR3 is 13 residues long. V gave up 3 bases and J gave up 3 bases, with 7 bases separating them. The germline CDR1 and CDR2 sequences are SEHNR and FQNEAQ (reference sequence). This CDR3 reads CASSFRETDTQYF. DNA for the CDR3: TGTGCCAGCAGCTTTAGGGAGACAGATACGCAGTATTTT.

The rearrangement joins TRBV9 to TRBJ1-1, with TRBD1 matching over 7 bases. J gave up 0 bases and V 4 bases, and 6 bases lay outside the gene matches. CDR3 size: 15 residues. Germline V gene sequence: CDR1 SGDLS, CDR2 YYNGEE. CDR3 sequence reads: CASSFTGDMNTEAFF. The DNA for the CDR3 is TGTGCCAGCAGCTTTACAGGGGATATGAACACTGAAGCTTTCTTT.

A few counts support this clone. The chain links TRBV11-2 to TRBJ1-1; D not resolved. V shed 1 base and J shed 0 bases, with 9 bases lying between them. Germline V gene data show CDR1 as SGHAT and CDR2 as FQNNGV. The CDR3 is made up of 15 amino acids. The chain's CDR3 is CASSLVFGLNTEAFF. The CDR3 DNA follows: TGTGCCAGCAGCTTAGTGTTTGGGCTGAACACTGAAGCTTTCTTT. Supplemented by reference TRBV11-2 and TRBJ1-1, the full variable domain reads EAGVAQSPRYKIIEKRQSVAFWCNPISGHATLYWYQQILGQGPKLLIQFQNNGVVDDSQLPKDRFSAERLKGVDSTLKIQPAKLEDSAVYLCASSLVFGLNTEAFFGQGTRLTVV.

This sequence joins TRBV2 and TRBJ2-2; 7 bases map to TRBD1. V shed 6 bases and J 7 bases; nucleotides not matched to a gene: 14. The length of the CDR3 is 16 residues. The germline V gene encodes CDR1 SNHLY and CDR2 FYNNEI. The CDR3, as DNA: TGTGCCAGCAGCAAACGACAGGGCGCTAGGGACGGGGAGCTGTTTTTT. Protein sequence: CASSKRQGARDGELFF.

This chain uses TRBV27 with TRBJ2-5; weak D call: TRBD2 (6 bases). Germline lookup yields CDR1 MNHEY and CDR2 SMNVEV (reference sequence). The CDR3 is 15 residues long. V gave up 2 bases and J gave up 8 bases, with 18 bases separating them. The CDR3 sequence: CASSLTGSAGGTQYF. In DNA, the CDR3 is TGTGCCAGCAGTTTAACCGGCAGCGCCGGGGGTACCCAGTACTTC.

This rearrangement joins TRBV19 to TRBJ1-5; D is perhaps TRBD1 (5 bases). V was shortened by 5 bases and J by 1 base, with 12 bases between the two germline ends. There are 15 residues in the CDR3. CDR1 is LNHDA and CDR2 is SQIVND in the germline V gene (reference sequence). CDR3 coding DNA: TGTGCCAGTAGTCCCCGGCGGGGCAGCAATCAGCCCCAGCATTTT. This translates into CASSPRRGSNQPQHF.

This rearrangement joins TRBV19 to TRBJ2-1; TRBD2 aligns across 11 bases. This CDR3 region has 17 residues. Germline V CDR1 and CDR2: LNHDA, SQIVND (reference sequence). Unmatched junction bases numbered 7, after V lost 3 bases and J lost 3 bases. CDR3: CASSISSGGPIYNEQFF. The CDR3 DNA sequence: TGTGCCAGTAGTATTTCTAGCGGGGGGCCGATCTACAATGAGCAGTTCTTC.

The chain couples TRBV15 to TRBJ2-1; the match to TRBD1 covers 11 bases. The V segment lost 3 bases and the J segment 3 bases; nucleotides outside the gene matches: 7. This CDR3 comprises 17 residues. From germline, CDR1 is LNHNV and CDR2 YYDKDF (reference sequence). The CDR3 sequence is CATSRDRGRRIYNEQFF. The CDR3 nucleotides are TGTGCCACCAGCAGGGACAGGGGGCGTCGTATCTACAATGAGCAGTTCTTC.

V usage is TRBV4-1 and J usage is TRBJ2-1; 8 nucleotides match TRBD2. This CDR3 has 15 amino acids. The V and J ends lost 5 bases and 5 bases, in that order; junction bases with no gene match: 8. Germline-derived CDR1 and CDR2 are MGHRA and YSYEKL. CDR3 protein: CASSAPGGPNNEQFF. DNA for the CDR3: TGCGCCAGCAGCGCTCCGGGAGGGCCAAACAATGAGCAGTTCTTC.

This clone was found once. This chain connects TRBV2 to TRBJ1-5, with D possibly TRBD1 on 5 matching bases. V was clipped by 4 bases and J by 7 bases, with 14 bases between them. The germline V gene encodes CDR1 SNHLY and CDR2 FYNNEI. The CDR3 has 14 amino acids. The CDR3 loop reads CASSGRGIWQPQHF. CDR3 nucleotides: TGTGCCAGCAGTGGACGGGGGATCTGGCAGCCCCAGCATTTT. The full variable domain, in which reference TRBV2 and TRBJ1-5 provide the parts outside the CDR3, is EPEVTQTPSHQVTQMGQEVILRCVPISNHLYFYWYRQILGQKVEFLVSFYNNEISEKSEIFDDQFSVERPDGSNFTLKIRSTKLEDSAMYFCASSGRGIWQPQHFGDGTRLSIL.

This clone was observed a single time. The gene calls are TRBV10-3 and TRBJ2-7; maybe TRBD2 (6 bases). With 4 bases removed from V and 7 bases from J, the gap between germline ends came to 23 bases. Germline values: CDR1 ENHRY, CDR2 SYGVKD. The CDR3 contains 16 residues. CDR3: CAISAAFWDSPGEQYF. Written as DNA, the CDR3 is TGTGCCATCAGTGCCGCATTTTGGGACTCCCCCGGGGAGCAGTACTTC.